Listed below are T cell receptor beta chains from one sample, sequenced in a study of blood T cell repertoires in COVID-19. The table came from immunoSEQ multiplex PCR; TCRdb's copy has only in-frame clones and leaves some out. There are about 200,000 clones in the sample; 70% to 90% occur only once, and roughly 19% lies in the top ten. The sample comprised peripheral blood. These receptors were taken from a man aged 45 to 65 with COVID-19, enrolled during active disease. CDR3s include the opening cysteine and the closing phenylalanine or tryptophan. A D gene is named only where the DNA matches it firmly. Clone size is given for some rows only: seen once, a few or many times, or a class if the clone is expanded.

D: .
J: TRBJ2-5
V: TRBV7-9
size: .
CDR3: CASSLGFRDEETQYF
DNA: TGTGCCAGCAGCTTAGGGTTCAGGGATGAAGAGACCCAGTACTTC

D: .
J: TRBJ1-3
V: TRBV3-1/TRBV3-2
size: few
CDR3: CASSQAPRLASGNTIYF
DNA: TGTGCCAGCAGCCAAGCTCCTAGACTGGCCTCTGGAAACACCATATATTTT

D: .
J: TRBJ2-3
V: TRBV2
size: .
CDR3: CASSIQLTGDTQYF
DNA: TGTGCCAGCAGTATCCAACTCACAGGGGATACGCAGTATTTT

D: TRBD1
J: TRBJ2-2
V: TRBV3-1/TRBV3-2
size: .
CDR3: CASRTQGDTGELFF
DNA: TGTGCCAGCAGAACGCAGGGGGACACCGGGGAGCTGTTTTTT

D: .
J: TRBJ1-1
V: TRBV18
size: few
CDR3: CASSPLPVSGNTEAFF
DNA: TGTGCCAGCTCACCACTCCCAGTATCGGGGAACACTGAAGCTTTCTTT

D: .
J: TRBJ1-5
V: TRBV19
size: .
CDR3: CASSRQGNQPQHF
DNA: TGTGCCAGTAGTAGGCAGGGTAATCAGCCCCAGCATTTT

D: .
J: TRBJ1-4
V: TRBV5-1
size: .
CDR3: CASSLVPGEGEKLFF
DNA: TGCGCCAGCAGCTTGGTCCCAGGGGAAGGTGAAAAACTGTTTTTT

D: TRBD1
J: TRBJ2-1
V: TRBV4-2
size: .
CDR3: CASSQWKGQGWDNEQFF
DNA: TGTGCCAGCAGCCAATGGAAAGGACAGGGGTGGGACAATGAGCAGTTCTTC

D: TRBD2
J: TRBJ2-3
V: TRBV20-1
size: .
CDR3: CSASPQTSGGTDTQYF
DNA: TGCAGTGCTAGTCCCCAAACTAGCGGGGGGACAGATACGCAGTATTTT

D: .
J: TRBJ1-1
V: TRBV10-3
size: .
CDR3: CAISGGNPNTEAFF
DNA: TGTGCCATCAGTGGAGGGAATCCGAACACTGAAGCTTTCTTT

D: .
J: TRBJ2-7
V: TRBV5-4
size: many
CDR3: CASSSYQGTWEQYF
DNA: TGTGCCAGCAGCTCCTATCAGGGAACCTGGGAGCAGTACTTC

D: TRBD2
J: TRBJ2-1
V: TRBV24-1
size: .
CDR3: CATSEGAGAPYNEQFF
DNA: TGTGCCACCAGTGAGGGAGCGGGGGCCCCCTACAATGAGCAGTTCTTC

D: TRBD2
J: TRBJ2-7
V: TRBV7-8
size: .
CDR3: CASSLKLKGLALPDRSHYEQYF
DNA: TGTGCCAGCAGCTTAAAATTGAAGGGACTAGCCTTACCCGACCGCAGCCACTACGAGCAGTACTTC

D: .
J: TRBJ1-3
V: TRBV18
size: .
CDR3: CASSPRGGPLAGNTIYF
DNA: TGTGCCAGCTCACCACGGGGGGGCCCCTTGGCTGGAAACACCATATATTTT

D: .
J: TRBJ1-1
V: TRBV12-5
size: many
CDR3: CAKRGAWQGGRNTEAFF
DNA: TGTGCTAAACGGGGGGCTTGGCAGGGCGGGAGGAACACTGAAGCTTTCTTT

D: TRBD2
J: TRBJ2-3
V: TRBV28
size: .
CDR3: CASSLTGLAGTDTQYF
DNA: TGTGCCAGCAGTTTAACTGGACTAGCGGGCACAGATACGCAGTATTTT

D: TRBD1
J: TRBJ1-4
V: TRBV7-2
size: .
CDR3: CASSLPGQPREKLFF
DNA: TGTGCCAGCAGCTTACCGGGACAGCCGCGTGAAAAACTGTTTTTT

D: TRBD2
J: TRBJ2-7
V: TRBV4-3
size: .
CDR3: CASSQGGSPSHEQYF
DNA: TGCGCCAGCAGCCAAGGCGGGAGTCCCTCCCACGAGCAGTACTTC

D: .
J: TRBJ2-2
V: TRBV4-2
size: .
CDR3: CASSQVAANTGELFF
DNA: TGTGCCAGCAGCCAAGTAGCGGCGAACACCGGGGAGCTGTTTTTT

D: .
J: TRBJ1-1
V: TRBV7-9
size: .
CDR3: CASSPSSQGSENTEAFF
DNA: TGTGCCAGCAGCCCCTCCAGCCAGGGGTCGGAGAACACTGAAGCTTTCTTT

D: .
J: TRBJ2-7
V: TRBV28
size: .
CDR3: CASSFPTGRFHEQYF
DNA: TGTGCCAGCAGCTTCCCGACAGGACGGTTCCACGAGCAGTACTTC

D: .
J: TRBJ2-7
V: TRBV18
size: .
CDR3: CASSPSQGQTYEQYF
DNA: TGTGCCAGCTCACCTTCGCAGGGGCAAACCTACGAGCAGTACTTC

D: TRBD2
J: TRBJ2-7
V: TRBV4-3
size: .
CDR3: CASSQELAGSYEQYF
DNA: TGCGCCAGCAGCCAAGAACTAGCGGGCTCCTACGAGCAGTACTTC

D: TRBD1
J: TRBJ2-2
V: TRBV6-5
size: .
CDR3: CASRAPGGVGELFF
DNA: TGTGCCAGCAGGGCCCCAGGGGGCGTCGGGGAGCTGTTTTTT

D: .
J: TRBJ1-3
V: TRBV28
size: .
CDR3: CASSPTRDLSGNTIYF
DNA: TGTGCCAGCAGTCCGACCCGGGATCTCTCTGGAAACACCATATATTTT

D: TRBD1
J: TRBJ2-1
V: TRBV19
size: few
CDR3: CASSLTGQYNEQFF
DNA: TGTGCCAGTAGTCTCACGGGACAGTACAATGAGCAGTTCTTC

D: TRBD1
J: TRBJ1-5
V: TRBV4-3
size: .
CDR3: CASSQVTGPNQPQHF
DNA: TGCGCCAGCAGCCAAGTGACAGGGCCCAATCAGCCCCAGCATTTT

D: .
J: TRBJ1-4
V: TRBV11-3
size: few
CDR3: CASSLPDRTERNEKLFF
DNA: TGTGCCAGCAGCTTACCCGATCGGACAGAGCGGAATGAAAAACTGTTTTTT

D: TRBD2
J: TRBJ2-5
V: TRBV9
size: .
CDR3: CASSGGLAGEKQETQYF
DNA: TGTGCCAGCAGCGGGGGACTAGCGGGAGAAAAACAAGAGACCCAGTACTTC

D: TRBD2
J: TRBJ2-1
V: TRBV5-1
size: .
CDR3: CASSTNLASGPDNEQFF
DNA: TGCGCCAGCAGCACCAATCTGGCTAGCGGGCCAGACAATGAGCAGTTCTTC

D: TRBD1
J: TRBJ2-3
V: TRBV5-1
size: .
CDR3: CASSSGTGGTDTQYF
DNA: TGCGCCAGCAGCTCAGGGACAGGGGGGACAGATACGCAGTATTTT

D: .
J: TRBJ1-2
V: TRBV10-3
size: once
CDR3: CAISESTGRNYGYTF
DNA: TGTGCCATCAGTGAGTCGACAGGACGTAACTATGGCTACACCTTC

D: .
J: TRBJ2-2
V: TRBV18
size: once
CDR3: CASSPLVANTGELFF
DNA: TGTGCCAGCTCACCTCTAGTAGCGAACACCGGGGAGCTGTTTTTT

D: .
J: TRBJ1-2
V: TRBV7-6
size: .
CDR3: CASSLVVSDTGYTF
DNA: TGTGCCAGCAGCTTAGTTGTATCTGACACTGGCTACACCTTC

D: TRBD2
J: TRBJ2-5
V: TRBV7-9
size: .
CDR3: CASSFTSGKKETQYF
DNA: TGTGCCAGCAGCTTTACTAGCGGAAAAAAAGAGACCCAGTACTTC

D: TRBD1
J: TRBJ2-6
V: TRBV19
size: .
CDR3: CASSIEDRGRIGANVLTF
DNA: TGTGCCAGTAGTATTGAGGACAGGGGGCGCATTGGGGCCAACGTCCTGACTTTC

D: .
J: TRBJ2-7
V: TRBV12-3/TRBV12-4
size: .
CDR3: CASSFRDNYEQYF
DNA: TGTGCCAGCAGTTTCCGGGACAATTACGAGCAGTACTTC

D: .
J: TRBJ2-2
V: TRBV3-1/TRBV3-2
size: .
CDR3: CASSQDWRAGELFF
DNA: TGTGCCAGCAGCCAAGATTGGAGGGCCGGGGAGCTGTTTTTT

D: .
J: TRBJ1-1
V: TRBV7-2
size: .
CDR3: CASSLSNTEAFF
DNA: TGTGCCAGCAGCCTCTCCAACACTGAAGCTTTCTTT

D: TRBD2
J: TRBJ2-5
V: TRBV9
size: once
CDR3: CASSRQGLAEETQYF
DNA: TGTGCCAGCAGCAGGCAGGGACTAGCGGAAGAGACCCAGTACTTC

D: .
J: TRBJ2-4
V: TRBV28
size: .
CDR3: CASSVGALAKNIQYF
DNA: TGTGCCAGCAGCGTGGGAGCCCTAGCCAAAAACATTCAGTACTTC

D: TRBD2
J: TRBJ2-5
V: TRBV4-3
size: .
CDR3: CASSQGSVWRGDQETQYF
DNA: TGCGCCAGCAGCCAAGGGTCGGTCTGGCGGGGGGATCAAGAGACCCAGTACTTC

D: TRBD1
J: TRBJ1-4
V: TRBV19
size: once
CDR3: CASEGAATNEKLFF
DNA: TGTGCCAGTGAGGGGGCAGCAACTAATGAAAAACTGTTTTTT

D: TRBD1
J: TRBJ1-3
V: TRBV18
size: .
CDR3: CASSRGDRADTIYF
DNA: TGTGCCAGCTCACGAGGGGACAGGGCGGACACCATATATTTT

D: .
J: TRBJ1-2
V: TRBV21-1
size: few
CDR3: CASSKVQGNYGYTF
DNA: TGTGCCAGCAGCAAAGTTCAGGGAAACTATGGCTACACCTTC

D: .
J: TRBJ2-7
V: TRBV7-3
size: .
CDR3: CASSFTFGDEQYF
DNA: TGTGCCAGCAGCTTCACCTTCGGGGACGAGCAGTACTTC

D: .
J: TRBJ1-3
V: TRBV5-1
size: .
CDR3: CASSLGGNSGNTIYF
DNA: TGCGCCAGCAGCTTGGGGGGCAACTCTGGAAACACCATATATTTT

D: .
J: TRBJ2-1
V: TRBV19
size: .
CDR3: CASSMEGLRGMSSYNEQFF
DNA: TGTGCCAGTAGTATGGAGGGGCTCCGGGGGATGAGCTCCTACAATGAGCAGTTCTTC

D: .
J: TRBJ2-7
V: TRBV27
size: .
CDR3: CASSLGAYYEQYF
DNA: TGTGCCAGCAGTTTAGGGGCATACTACGAGCAGTACTTC

D: TRBD2
J: TRBJ2-7
V: TRBV6-6
size: .
CDR3: CASSYPRGLGGEQYF
DNA: TGTGCCAGCAGTTACCCCCGGGGACTAGGCGGCGAGCAGTACTTC

D: TRBD1
J: TRBJ1-1
V: TRBV19
size: few
CDR3: CASSLTGGTEAFF
DNA: TGTGCCAGTAGTTTGACAGGGGGCACTGAAGCTTTCTTT

D: TRBD1
J: TRBJ1-5
V: TRBV7-9
size: .
CDR3: CASSLGQGRYQPQHF
DNA: TGTGCCAGCAGCTTAGGACAGGGCCGGTATCAGCCCCAGCATTTT